A single sample is the source of the 20 T cell receptor beta chains below, sequenced in a study of regulatory T cells in long-lasting Graves disease (dated by TCRdb to 2020 to 2023). Libraries came from multiplex PCR. The sequencer listed for this sample is Illumina HiSeq 4000. To build TCR beta libraries, CDR3 regions were amplified by Arm-PCR using iRepertoire HTBI primers. TCRdb's own reprocessing of the public reads used fastp at Q25 and MiXCR and kept productive beta chains. Here each entry gathers all rows of one CDR3 protein and keeps the most common genes and DNA. The sample profile shows a few hundred thousand distinct CDR3 sequences; about a sixth of them were found once. The ten biggest clones cover 22% of the sample. The time point label for this specimen denotes: newly diagnosed GD, antithyroid drugs for less than 3 months. For both TCR sequencing and RNA sequencing, RNA was extracted from PBMCs using TRIzol.

The sample in question was peripheral blood mononuclear cells (PBMCs), obtained at new diagnosis, from a patient treated with antithyroid drugs. The source of these receptors is a female donor with Graves disease.

V and J are TRBV11-2 and TRBJ2-3; D is unclear. The CDR3 runs 15 residues. V lost 5 bases and J 6 bases, leaving 18 bases between the germline ends. From germline, CDR1 is SGHAT and CDR2 FQNNGV. The CDR3 sequence: CASSPLVRHLDTQYF. The DNA of the CDR3 is TGTGCCAGCAGCCCTCTGGTCCGCCACCTCGATACGCAGTATTTT.

The chain is built from TRBV5-1 and TRBJ1-4; 9 bases match TRBD1. The J segment lost 4 bases and the V segment lost 7 bases, leaving 11 bases of the junction unmatched. CDR3 length: 16 residues. Per germline, CDR1 SGHRS and CDR2 YFSETQ. CDR3 sequence (DNA): TGCGCCAGCGGCTCCAAGGACAGGGGCGGTAATGAAAAACTGTTTTTT. As protein: CASGSKDRGGNEKLFF.

This clonotype was counted only a few times. A single base separates this from a much larger clone, so it may be a read error. This rearrangement joins TRBV6-1 to TRBJ1-1; 8 bases agree with TRBD1. The germline V gene encodes CDR1 MNHNS and CDR2 SASEGT. The CDR3 has 17 amino acids. V dropped 6 bases and J dropped 10; count of bases not matched to a gene: 22. The CDR3 nucleotides are TGTGCCAGCAGGAGAACAGGGGGGTCCCCGGGGGATGCTGGAGCTTTCTTT. It codes for CASRRTGGSPGDAGAFF.

The sample holds a few counts of this clonotype. J is TRBJ2-3 and V is TRBV11-2; the match to TRBD2 covers 12 bases. Per germline, CDR1 SGHAT and CDR2 FQNNGV. This CDR3 has 19 amino acids. The junction had 13 bases not matched to a gene; V was cut back by 5 bases and J by 1 base. This CDR3 is CASSVPSGRAEDGTDTQYF. CDR3 DNA sequence: TGTGCCAGCAGCGTACCTAGCGGGAGGGCCGAAGATGGCACAGATACGCAGTATTTT.

This clonotype has at least ten counts. J is TRBJ1-2 and V is TRBV7-2; 9 bases agree with TRBD1. V lost 1 base to trimming and J lost 8 bases; unmatched junction nucleotides: 8. Germline V gene lookup returns CDR1 SGHTA and CDR2 FQGNSA. The CDR3 is made up of 15 amino acids. The chain's CDR3 is CASSLVTGGAEGYTF. CDR3 coding DNA: TGTGCCAGCAGCTTAGTAACAGGGGGCGCGGAAGGCTACACCTTC. Full variable domain (missing parts from reference TRBV7-2 and TRBJ1-2): GAGVSQSPSNKVTEKGKDVELRCDPISGHTALYWYRQSLGQGLEFLIYFQGNSAPDKSGLPSDRFSAERTGGSVSTLTIQRTQQEDSAVYLCASSLVTGGAEGYTFGSGTRLTVV.

There are many counts of this clonotype. The CDR3 sequence is CASSKETDYGYTF. As DNA, the CDR3 is TGTGCCAGCAGTAAAGAGACAGACTATGGCTACACCTTC. This chain links TRBV6-1 with TRBJ1-2; maybe TRBD1 (5 bases). Trimming removed 5 bases from V and 3 bases from J, with 10 bases in between. Per germline, CDR1 MNHNS and CDR2 SASEGT. This CDR3 region has 13 residues.

The V gene is TRBV7-9, the J gene TRBJ2-3, with 9 nucleotides matching TRBD1. The V and J ends lost 1 base and 2 bases, in that order; junction bases with no gene match: 10. Germline assignment: CDR1 SEHNR and CDR2 FQNEAQ (reference sequence). This CDR3 is built from 18 residues. The CDR3 nucleotides are TGTGCCAGCAGCTTAGAATTTGCCGGGACAGGGTACACAGATACGCAGTATTTT. Protein: CASSLEFAGTGYTDTQYF.

This clonotype was seen at least ten times. V is TRBV3-1 and J is TRBJ2-7; the D is unclear. V dropped 3 bases and J dropped 2 bases, with 11 bases sitting between them. This CDR3 region has 14 residues. From germline, CDR1 is LGHDT and CDR2 YNNKEL (reference sequence). CDR3 coding DNA: TGTGCCAGCAGCCAGAAGCAGGAACCCTACGAGCAGTACTTC. It specifies CASSQKQEPYEQYF.

This clonotype was seen ten or more times. The CDR3 loop is CATSEAGSQETQYF. The CDR3 DNA follows: TGTGCCACCAGTGAAGCGGGCAGCCAAGAGACCCAGTACTTC. The chain joins TRBV24-1 to TRBJ2-5, with D possibly matching TRBD2 (6 bases). The germline gives CDR1 KGHDR, CDR2 SFDVKD. V was pared by 4 bases and J by 1 base, with 9 bases between. The CDR3 runs 14 residues.

This clonotype was detected ten times or more. The chain joins TRBV7-6 to TRBJ2-1; 9 nucleotides agree with TRBD1. The CDR3 contains 14 residues. With V trimmed by 1 base and J by 15 bases, 10 bases remained unmatched. The germline CDR1 and CDR2 sequences are SGHVS and FNYEAQ. The CDR3 loop is CASSLDPTGGHPFF. The CDR3 nucleotides read TGTGCCAGCAGCTTAGATCCGACAGGGGGTCATCCGTTCTTC. Full variable domain (missing parts from reference TRBV7-6 and TRBJ2-1): GAGVSQSPRYKVTKRGQDVALRCDPISGHVSLYWYRQALGQGPEFLTYFNYEAQQDKSGLPNDRFSAERPEGSISTLTIQRTEQRDSAMYRCASSLDPTGGHPFFGPGTRLTVL.

This chain uses TRBV5-1 with TRBJ1-2; D gene uncertain. The V gene's germline CDR1 is SGHRS and CDR2 YFSETQ. Trimming took 0 bases from V and 4 from J, leaving 10 bases between them. This CDR3 contains 14 residues. CDR3 region: CASSLEGFGYGYTF. The CDR3 region has the DNA TGCGCCAGCAGCTTGGAGGGTTTTGGCTATGGCTACACCTTC.

V and J are TRBV25-1 and TRBJ1-4; D is unclear. From germline, CDR1 is MGHDK and CDR2 SYGVNS. The germline V and J ends were trimmed by 3 bases and 3 bases, with 8 bases remaining between them. This CDR3 region has 14 residues. The CDR3 DNA reads TGTGCCAGCAGTGACCGGGTTTCTAATGAAAAACTGTTTTTT. Its protein is CASSDRVSNEKLFF.

This clonotype has only one observation. The V call is TRBV9, the J call TRBJ2-7; unclear D gene. CDR1 is SGDLS, CDR2 YYNGEE, per germline. The CDR3 extends over 14 amino acids. The V end was cut by 0 bases, the J end by 0 bases, with 7 bases between. For the CDR3, the DNA is TGTGCCAGCAGCGTAGGGCGGCTCTCCTACGAGCAGTACTTC. This encodes CASSVGRLSYEQYF. Full variable domain (rest looked up from reference TRBV9 and TRBJ2-7): DSGVTQTPKHLITATGQRVTLRCSPRSGDLSVYWYQQSLDQGLQFLIQYYNGEERAKGNILERFSAQQFPDLHSELNLSSLELGDSALYFCASSVGRLSYEQYFGPGTRLTVT.

The CDR3 protein is CASSLIGQTNEKLFF. The DNA for the CDR3 is TGTGCCAGCAGCTTAATTGGGCAAACTAATGAAAAACTGTTTTTT. V and J are TRBV11-3 and TRBJ1-4; D call uncertain. This CDR3 has 15 residues. The V gene lost 2 bases and the J gene lost 1 base, with 8 bases spanning the gap. Germline V gives CDR1 SGHNT, CDR2 YENEEA. Full variable domain (missing parts from reference TRBV11-3 and TRBJ1-4): EAGVVQSPRYKIIEKKQPVAFWCNPISGHNTLYWYLQNLGQGPELLIRYENEEAVDDSQLPKDRFSAERLKGVDSTLKIQPAELGDSAVYLCASSLIGQTNEKLFFGSGTQLSVL.

At least ten counts were recorded for this clonotype. The chain has TRBV12-3 or TRBV12-4 and TRBJ1-1, with 7 bases identical to TRBD1. The trim removed 6 bases at V and 8 bases at J, leaving 9 bases unmatched. CDR3 size: 13 residues. Here the CDR3 DNA reads TGTGCCAGCAGGGATCAGGACAGGCACGAAGCTTTCTTT. This gives the protein CASRDQDRHEAFF.

This clonotype was recorded many times. The chain recombines TRBV10-2 with TRBJ1-1; no clear D gene. V lost 0 bases to trimming and J lost 5 bases, with 16 bases between them. This CDR3 is built from 16 residues. Looked up from germline, CDR1 is WSHSY and CDR2 is SAAADI. CDR3 in amino acids: CASSESGRMRQTEAFF. The CDR3 DNA reads TGCGCCAGCAGTGAGTCCGGAAGGATGAGGCAGACTGAAGCTTTCTTT.

At least ten counts were recorded for this clonotype. The chain joins TRBV11-2 to TRBJ1-4; 8 bases line up with TRBD1. CDR1 and CDR2 from the germline V gene are SGHAT and FQNNGV. With V trimmed by 5 bases and J by 8 bases, 10 bases remained unmatched. This CDR3 is built from 15 residues. The CDR3 is CASSSVRGRKEKLFF. For the CDR3, the DNA is TGTGCCAGCAGCAGCGTCAGGGGGCGCAAAGAAAAACTGTTTTTT. The full variable domain, completed using reference TRBV11-2 and TRBJ1-4, is EAGVAQSPRYKIIEKRQSVAFWCNPISGHATLYWYQQILGQGPKLLIQFQNNGVVDDSQLPKDRFSAERLKGVDSTLKIQPAKLEDSAVYLCASSSVRGRKEKLFFGSGTQLSVL.

This clonotype was counted ten times or more. The rearrangement uses TRBV2 and TRBJ2-5; a possible D gene is TRBD2 (5 bases). Between the trimmed V and J ends, which lost 6 bases and 2 bases, there was a span of 10 bases. The CDR3 is made up of 13 amino acids. Germline V gives CDR1 SNHLY, CDR2 FYNNEI. The CDR3 DNA sequence: TGTGCCAGCAGCCGACGGACTCAAGAGACCCAGTACTTC. Translation: CASSRRTQETQYF.

There are many counts of this clonotype. This sequence joins TRBV14 and TRBJ2-5; the D gene is possibly TRBD2 (6 bases). This CDR3 spans 13 amino acids. Germline-derived CDR1 and CDR2 are SGHDN and FVKESK. V gave up 1 base and J gave up 7 bases, with 10 bases separating them. CDR3 loop: CASSQAGGWTQYF. DNA for the CDR3: TGTGCCAGCAGCCAAGCTGGGGGGTGGACCCAGTACTTC.

This clonotype has ten or more counts. The rearrangement uses TRBV2 and TRBJ2-1; 9 bases fit TRBD2. Germline CDR1 SNHLY, CDR2 FYNNEI. Germline trimming cut 5 bases from V and 6 bases from J; bases unmatched to any gene: 8. The CDR3 is 15 amino acids. The CDR3 nucleotides read TGTGCCAGCAGTTATAGCGGGAGTCGGCCCAATGAGCAGTTCTTC. Translated: CASSYSGSRPNEQFF.